This record looks at one T cell receptor beta chain sequence and its context. Its antigen is unknown. This sample was included in a study of CD8+ T cells in alopecia areata. Across the whole study: Tofacitinib administration persisted for 6 to 18 months, succeeded by 6 months off drug.

As the sequencing template, cDNA was produced by extracting RNA and reverse transcribing it. Some clones are missing from TCRdb's copy, which holds only in-frame ones; the method was immunoSEQ multiplex PCR. The repertoire includes over 150,000 clones, less than 70% of them detected once, and approximately 14% sits in the top ten. General observations from the study: Scalp clonality and expanded CD8+ clones among the top 100 fell significantly with tofacitinib.

Regarding treatment: oral pan-JAK inhibitor, 5-10 mg twice daily. CDR1 and CDR2 from the germline V gene are SGHRS and YFSETQ. Trimming took 4 bases from V and 6 from J, leaving 17 bases between them. The CDR3 consists of 14 residues. The TCR was taken from a human donor with alopecia areata. This chain connects TRBV5-1 to TRBJ2-7, with D tentatively TRBD1 or TRBD2 (5 bases each). The sample here was CD4+ T cells sorted from blood, taken at week 24, from a patient treated with tofacitinib. Here the CDR3 DNA reads TGCGCCAGCAGCCCGGTGGGGACGGGCCCCGAGCAGTACTTC. Protein product: CASSPVGTGPEQYF.